This T cell receptor beta chain was observed in a study of blood T cell repertoires in COVID-19. At the level of the study: The study drew acute and convalescent COVID-19 samples from the United States, Italy and Spain.

Using immunoSEQ multiplex PCR, the repertoire was profiled, and TCRdb retains in-frame clones only, with some absent. This sample carries around 250,000 clones, around 83% of them seen once, and the ten largest clones take 3.4%. Germline V CDR1 and CDR2: SGHRS, YFSETQ. Trimming at V came to 6 bases and at J to 2 bases, leaving 10 bases not matched to a gene. The CDR3 loop spans 18 amino acids. The specimen sequenced was peripheral blood. The sequence was obtained from a woman aged 18-30 years with acute or convalescent COVID-19. The V call is TRBV5-1, the J call TRBJ2-1; the match to TRBD2 covers 14 bases. Here the CDR3 DNA reads TGCGCCAGCAACAGTAAAGGGACTAGCGGGGGTGCCTACAATGAGCAGTTCTTC. This codes for CASNSKGTSGGAYNEQFF.